This T cell receptor beta chain was retrieved from a study of Tregs in tolerant kidney transplant recipients. As for the study in general: Recipients received nonmyeloablative bone marrow transplants from related graft donors, with transient mixed chimerism.

As regards this clone: Its target is not known.

Repertoires were generated with immunoSEQ multiplex PCR, while TCRdb's copy carries only in-frame clones and drops some. The data hold tens of thousands of clones, with 95% to 98% observed a single time. Study observations and caveats: Expanding Tregs on activated donor B cells appeared to best identify donor-specific TCRbeta clones. This study did not directly address biological reproducibility.

CDR1 and CDR2 (germline): SGHRS, YFSETQ. This CDR3 region has 14 residues. V lost 7 bases and J 8 bases, leaving 22 bases between the germline ends. This sequence was found in a human donor who received a combined kidney and bone marrow transplant. This specimen was CD4+ T cells from blood, taken before the transplant. V usage is TRBV5-1 and J usage is TRBJ2-7, with D tentatively TRBD1 (6 bases). The CDR3: CASFDPYTGTKQYF. The CDR3 bases are TGCGCCAGCTTCGACCCTTATACCGGGACAAAGCAGTACTTC.